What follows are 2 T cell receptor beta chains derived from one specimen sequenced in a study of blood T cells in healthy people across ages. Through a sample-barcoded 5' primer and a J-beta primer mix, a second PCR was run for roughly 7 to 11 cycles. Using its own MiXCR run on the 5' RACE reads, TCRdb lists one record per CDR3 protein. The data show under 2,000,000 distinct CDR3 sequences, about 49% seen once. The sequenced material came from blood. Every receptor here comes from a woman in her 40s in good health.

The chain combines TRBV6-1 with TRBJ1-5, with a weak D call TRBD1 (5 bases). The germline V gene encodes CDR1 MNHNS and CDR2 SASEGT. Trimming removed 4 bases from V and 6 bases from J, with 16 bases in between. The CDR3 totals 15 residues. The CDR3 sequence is CASSGGRGGLQPQHF. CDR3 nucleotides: TGTGCCAGCAGTGGGGGACGGGGAGGCCTTCAGCCCCAGCATTTT.

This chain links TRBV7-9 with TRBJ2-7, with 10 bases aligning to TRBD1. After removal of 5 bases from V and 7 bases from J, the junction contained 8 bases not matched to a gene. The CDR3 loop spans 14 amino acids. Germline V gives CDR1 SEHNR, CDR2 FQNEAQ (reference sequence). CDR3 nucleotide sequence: TGTGCCAGCAGCCCCGGGACAGGGGAAAAAGAGCAGTACTTC. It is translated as CASSPGTGEKEQYF.